This entry lists 2 T cell receptor beta chains sequenced from one sample in a study of blood T cell repertoires in COVID-19. Some clones are missing from TCRdb's copy, which holds only in-frame ones; the method was immunoSEQ multiplex PCR. The sample lists 130,000 or so clones; over 70% were seen once. Sequencing was carried out using peripheral blood. Receptor source: a man older than 75 with active or convalescent COVID-19.

This sequence joins TRBV2 and TRBJ2-5; no definite D call. V was cut by 6 bases and J by 5 bases, with 10 bases left in between. Germline V gene lookup returns CDR1 SNHLY and CDR2 FYNNEI. CDR3 length: 12 residues. CDR3 bases: TGTGCCAGCAGCGTTATCTTGGAGACCCAGTACTTC. This translates into CASSVILETQYF. The full variable domain, rest sourced from reference TRBV2 and TRBJ2-5, is EPEVTQTPSHQVTQMGQEVILRCVPISNHLYFYWYRQILGQKVEFLVSFYNNEISEKSEIFDDQFSVERPDGSNFTLKIRSTKLEDSAMYFCASSVILETQYFGPGTRLLVL.

The chain carries TRBV6-1 and TRBJ2-1; 7 bases agree with TRBD2. The germline V gene has CDR1 MNHNS and CDR2 SASEGT. The CDR3 length is 14 residues. Losses at the gene ends were 1 base for V and 8 bases for J; bases not matched to a gene: 5. CDR3 amino acids: CASSEVGLVDEQFF. Written as DNA, the CDR3 is TGTGCCAGCAGTGAAGTAGGACTAGTCGATGAGCAGTTCTTC.